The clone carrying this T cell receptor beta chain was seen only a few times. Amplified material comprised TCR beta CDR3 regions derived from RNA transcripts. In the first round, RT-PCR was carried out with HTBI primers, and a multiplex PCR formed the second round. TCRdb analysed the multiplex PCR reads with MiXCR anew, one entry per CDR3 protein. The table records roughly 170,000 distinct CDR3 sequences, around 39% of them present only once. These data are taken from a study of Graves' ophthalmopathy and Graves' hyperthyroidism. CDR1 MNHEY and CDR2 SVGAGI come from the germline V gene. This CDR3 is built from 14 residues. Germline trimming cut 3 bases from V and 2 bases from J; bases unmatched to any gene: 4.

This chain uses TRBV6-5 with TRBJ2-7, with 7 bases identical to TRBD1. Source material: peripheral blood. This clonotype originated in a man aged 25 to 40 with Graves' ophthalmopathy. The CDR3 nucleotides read TGTGCCAGCAGTTATGACAGGGCTACCTACGAGCAGTACTTC. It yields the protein CASSYDRATYEQYF.